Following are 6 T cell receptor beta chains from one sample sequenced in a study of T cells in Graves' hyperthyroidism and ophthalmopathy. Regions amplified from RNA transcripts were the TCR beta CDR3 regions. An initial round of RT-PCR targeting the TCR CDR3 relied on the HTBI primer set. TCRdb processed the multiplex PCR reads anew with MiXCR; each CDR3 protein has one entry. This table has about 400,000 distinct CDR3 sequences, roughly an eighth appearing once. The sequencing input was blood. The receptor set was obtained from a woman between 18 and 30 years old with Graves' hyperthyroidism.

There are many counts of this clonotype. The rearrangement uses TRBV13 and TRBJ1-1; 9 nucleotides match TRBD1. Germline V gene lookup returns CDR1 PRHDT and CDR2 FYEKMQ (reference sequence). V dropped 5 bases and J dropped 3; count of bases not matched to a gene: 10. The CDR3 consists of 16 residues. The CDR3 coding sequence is TGTGCCAGCAGCCTCTTTACAGGGGGCGGCCACACTGAAGCTTTCTTT. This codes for CASSLFTGGGHTEAFF.

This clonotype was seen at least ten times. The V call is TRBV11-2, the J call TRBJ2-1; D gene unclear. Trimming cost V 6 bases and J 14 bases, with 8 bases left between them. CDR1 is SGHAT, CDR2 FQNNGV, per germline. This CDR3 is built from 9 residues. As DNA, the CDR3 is TGTGCCAGCAGTCCGTCTGAGTTCTTC. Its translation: CASSPSEFF.

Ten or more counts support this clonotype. The CDR3 loop is CSAGDRGGTQYF. CDR3 DNA sequence: TGCAGTGCTGGGGACAGGGGGGGGACCCAGTACTTC. This rearrangement joins TRBV20-1 to TRBJ2-5; 11 bases agree with TRBD1. This CDR3 is 12 amino acids long. Per germline, CDR1 DFQATT and CDR2 SNEGSKA (reference sequence). After removal of 5 bases from V and 7 bases from J, the junction contained 3 bases not matched to a gene.

The CDR3 sequence is CASSILRDRPYGYTF. CDR3 DNA sequence: TGTGCCAGTAGTATACTTCGGGACAGACCCTATGGCTACACCTTC. The chain is built from TRBV19 and TRBJ1-2; 7 bases agree with TRBD1. Losses at the gene ends were 2 bases for V and 4 bases for J; bases not matched to a gene: 7. CDR1 is LNHDA and CDR2 is SQIVND in the germline V gene (reference sequence). The CDR3 extends over 15 amino acids.

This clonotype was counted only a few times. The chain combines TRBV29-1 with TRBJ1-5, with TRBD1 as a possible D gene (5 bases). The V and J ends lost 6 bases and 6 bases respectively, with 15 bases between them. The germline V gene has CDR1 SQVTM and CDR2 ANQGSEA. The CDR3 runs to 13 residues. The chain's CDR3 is CSVVRGIGQPQHF. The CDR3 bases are TGCAGCGTCGTCCGGGGGATCGGTCAGCCCCAGCATTTT.

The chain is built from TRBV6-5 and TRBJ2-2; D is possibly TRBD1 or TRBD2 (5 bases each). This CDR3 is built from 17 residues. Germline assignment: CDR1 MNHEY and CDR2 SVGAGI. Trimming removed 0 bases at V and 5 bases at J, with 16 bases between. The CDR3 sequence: CASSYSPQGGGTGELFF. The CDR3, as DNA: TGTGCCAGCAGTTACTCACCCCAGGGTGGCGGGACCGGGGAGCTGTTTTTT.